This T cell receptor beta chain emerged from a study of blood T cell repertoires in COVID-19. Across the whole study: The United States, Italy and Spain supplied acute and convalescent COVID-19 samples.

This clone was seen only once. Across 20 to 25 US areas, participants ranged in age from about 18 to 90 years. Two negative PCRs, clearance, or symptom resolution had been documented for recovered Cohort 3 donors. CDR1 SGHRS and CDR2 YFSETQ come from the germline V gene. The CDR3 has 14 amino acids. Trimming pared 3 bases from V and 4 bases from J, leaving 13 bases between. Per the original methods: Cell counts per sample came from amplifying reference gene primers. Some clones are missing from TCRdb's copy, which holds only in-frame ones; the method was immunoSEQ multiplex PCR. V and J calls and clone size follow that table, whereas D and trimming were derived from the DNA. The sample gives a few hundred thousand clones, 70% to 90% of which show up once; approximately 5.4% is in the top ten.

V and J are TRBV5-1 and TRBJ1-1; D is ambiguous. This clonotype originated in a woman aged 30 to 39 who had recovered from COVID-19. The source material was PBMCs or T cells enriched from blood (not recorded which). The CDR3 nucleotides are TGCGCCAGCAGCTCGGGGTTTGAGGGCACTGAAGCTTTCTTT. Translation gives CASSSGFEGTEAFF.